This T cell receptor (beta chain) was identified in a study of cytomegalovirus exposure and HLA in healthy donors (TCRdb year 2017). With respect to the entire study: The roughly 670 repertoires of the first cohort and the 120 validation repertoires were produced on the same platform, according to a later analysis. High-throughput TCR immunosequencing, statistical association of individual TCRs with disease status, and machine learning were combined to predict cytomegalovirus infection status. Along with the approximately 650-subject first cohort, a separate validation cohort of about 110 different subjects was used. The aim of the study was to test whether cataloging public T cell receptors could identify signatures of past pathogen exposure.

Overall study results and their limits: Across donors, most TCR sequences were observed very rarely, whereas some public TCRs were present in many individuals. The authors suggested that the approach could potentially be extended to other disease states and immunological phenotypes. The study listed approximately 150 TCR beta chains as associated with cytomegalovirus. In both the original and validation cohorts, the classifier was reported to diagnose cytomegalovirus status with high specificity and sensitivity. In a later analysis, TCRs clustered in the first cohort were found to also tend to co-occur in the approximately 120 validation repertoires, with 94% of cluster scores above 0. In vitro tests confirmed that a few of the cytomegalovirus-associated TCR beta chains recognize cytomegalovirus antigens. A later analysis lacked HLA typing for the validation cohort, so it scored co-occurrence in that cohort across all 130 or so repertoires.

Donors formed part of the validation cohort, which comprised over a hundred subjects and was distinct from the first cohort of under 850 subjects. A word on this clone: Its binding antigen is unknown. Base quality data are lacking; no much larger clone is found one base away.

The library came from the immunoSEQ multiplex PCR assay. In the authors' own workflow: A statistical classification framework was built for diagnosing cytomegalovirus status from the catalog of TCR beta chain sequences. TCRdb took over this immuneACCESS table, retaining in-frame rearrangements with V and J assigned. Such tables are incomplete; in checked studies, under half of the missing clones stem from an unresolved V gene, and the remainder is unexplained. The DNA was the basis for D and trimming; V, J and clone size are from that table. Recorded for this sample are approximately 120,000 clones; 94% of them occurred a single time. The ten largest clones add up to under 1.5% of the sample. The source material was PBMCs. This TCR came from a woman younger than 35 in good health and CMV-seronegative.

The CDR3 in this case is CASSSLDRDTEAFF. At the DNA level, the sequence is TGCGCCAGCAGCTCCTTGGACAGGGACACTGAAGCTTTCTTT. This chain joins TRBV5-1 to TRBJ1-1; 8 junctional bases match TRBD1. Trimming accounts for 3 bases at V and 3 bases at J, while the number of junction bases matched to no gene is 4. The germline V gene encodes CDR1 SGHRS and CDR2 YFSETQ. The CDR3 runs 14 residues from the cysteine to the phenylalanine. This entry keeps only the CDR3 DNA: 42 bases, framed from base 1.